This TCR beta chain was identified in a study of molecular identifiers for immune sequencing clone quantification. TCRdb passed the PCR reads through MiXCR, listing each CDR3 protein once. The profile shows under 65,000 distinct CDR3 sequences, around 27% of them singletons. The study's findings and limits: The study reportedly detected spiked Jurkat TCR RNA from one cell among approximately 1 million naive cells.

The CDR3 is 16 amino acids. The J segment lost 2 bases and the V segment lost 3 bases, leaving 6 bases of the junction unmatched. Germline CDR1 MDHEN, CDR2 SYDVKM. Naive CD8 T cells, phenotype CD8+CD4-CCR7+CD45RA+, were sorted. A remark on this clonotype: Its specificity is unknown. This CDR3 is missing its conserved last phenylalanine or tryptophan, likely due to a read error.

This chain uses TRBV28 with TRBJ2-5; TRBD2 aligns across 10 bases. The receptor was derived from a human donor in good health. Some libraries in this study had Jurkat cell RNA spiked in. Material for sequencing was naive CD8+ T cells from blood, with Jurkat cell RNA spiked in. Subset specified: FACS-sorted CD8+CD4-CCR7+CD45RA+ naive T cells. The CDR3 coding sequence is TGTGCCAGCAGTTTTTTAGCGGGAGGTAGGCAAGAGACCCAGTACTCC. This codes for CASSFLAGGRQETQYS.